The source of this T cell receptor beta chain is a study of blood T cell repertoires in COVID-19. Study-level information: PBMCs, B-cell-depleted T cells, or T cells were the source of the cDNA or gDNA that made up the material.

Per the study methods: How many nucleated cells were present was estimated from reference gene primer amplification. Repertoires were generated with immunoSEQ multiplex PCR, while TCRdb's copy carries only in-frame clones and drops some. V and J calls and clone size are those listed in that table; D and trimming were worked out from the DNA. In the table there are approximately 80,000 clones, around 86% of which are singletons. V shed 0 bases, J shed 1 base, and the junction held 0 bases outside the gene matches. This CDR3 has 14 amino acids. Germline loops: CDR1 SGHRS, CDR2 YFSETQ. The receptor was derived from a man aged 35 to 55 with acute or convalescent COVID-19. The sequencing input was peripheral blood. The genes are TRBV5-1 and TRBJ1-1; 7 positions match TRBD1. The CDR3 loop reads CASSLEGANTEAFF. CDR3 sequence (DNA): TGCGCCAGCAGCTTGGAGGGGGCGAACACTGAAGCTTTCTTT.